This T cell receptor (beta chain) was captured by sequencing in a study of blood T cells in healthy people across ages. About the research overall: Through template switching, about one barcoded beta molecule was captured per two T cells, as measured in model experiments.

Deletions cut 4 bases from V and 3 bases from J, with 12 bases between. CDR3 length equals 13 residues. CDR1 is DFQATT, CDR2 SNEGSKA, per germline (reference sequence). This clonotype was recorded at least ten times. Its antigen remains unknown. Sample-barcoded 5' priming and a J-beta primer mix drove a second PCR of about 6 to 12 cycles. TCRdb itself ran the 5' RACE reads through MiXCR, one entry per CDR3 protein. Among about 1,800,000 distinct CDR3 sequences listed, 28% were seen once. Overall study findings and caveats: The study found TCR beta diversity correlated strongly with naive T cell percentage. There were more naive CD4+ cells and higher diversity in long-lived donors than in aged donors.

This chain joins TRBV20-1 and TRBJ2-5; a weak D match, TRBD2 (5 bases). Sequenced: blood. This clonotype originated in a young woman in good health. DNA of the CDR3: TGCAGTGCTACCTACGGACTGAAAGAGACCCAGTACTTC. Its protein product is CSATYGLKETQYF.